A single sample gave rise to the 9 T cell receptor beta chains below, sequenced in a study of Graves' ophthalmopathy and Graves' hyperthyroidism. RNA transcripts were the source from which TCR beta CDR3 regions were amplified. The first round was an RT-PCR with HTBI primers, and the second round was a multiplex PCR. TCRdb independently ran MiXCR on the multiplex PCR reads; one entry per CDR3 protein. This table has around 1,200,000 distinct CDR3 sequences, less than 45% appearing once. Sample: peripheral blood or thyroid tissue (not recorded which). The origin of the receptors is an adult man with Graves' hyperthyroidism.

This clonotype was detected only a few times. V usage is TRBV7-9 and J usage is TRBJ1-4, with no clear D. The CDR3 extends over 19 amino acids. Germline V lookup: CDR1 SEHNR, CDR2 FQNEAQ (reference sequence). The V and J ends lost 5 bases and 0 bases respectively, with 22 bases between them. The CDR3: CASSARRTTSPATNEKLFF. CDR3 nucleotide sequence: TGTGCCAGCAGCGCTAGGAGGACCACCTCCCCCGCAACTAATGAAAAACTGTTTTTT.

This rearrangement joins TRBV5-1 to TRBJ1-2; tentative D call: TRBD1 (6 bases). The CDR3 extends over 14 amino acids. V dropped 4 bases and J dropped 7 bases, with 17 bases sitting between them. Germline loops: CDR1 SGHRS, CDR2 YFSETQ. CDR3 loop: CASSEQQGGAGYTF. DNA of the CDR3: TGCGCCAGCAGCGAACAACAGGGTGGCGCTGGCTACACCTTC.

Ten or more counts support this clonotype. The chain joins TRBV29-1 to TRBJ2-7; 9 bases are shared with TRBD2. J was trimmed by 3 bases and V by 0 bases; bases with no gene match: 6. Germline V gene sequence: CDR1 SQVTM, CDR2 ANQGSEA. The CDR3 is 15 amino acids. CDR3 residues: CSVEEPLAGFYEQYF. The CDR3 nucleotides read TGCAGCGTTGAAGAGCCACTAGCGGGTTTCTACGAGCAGTACTTC.

A word on this clonotype: At one boundary the junction diverges from the germline segment, which might be a read error. This rearrangement joins TRBV7-8 to TRBJ1-1; D gene ambiguous. Germline values: CDR1 SGHVS, CDR2 FQNEAQ. This CDR3 is 14 amino acids long. The chain's CDR3 is CTSSLFLGSTEAFF. CDR3 DNA sequence: TGTACCAGCAGCTTATTTTTAGGAAGTACTGAAGCTTTCTTT.

This chain connects TRBV20-1 to TRBJ1-4; no firm D call. The CDR3 length is 17 residues. V lost 0 bases to trimming and J lost 4 bases, with 18 bases between them. Germline V gene lookup returns CDR1 DFQATT and CDR2 SNEGSKA (reference sequence). CDR3: CSARDTRRTAINEKLFF. In DNA, the CDR3 is TGCAGTGCTAGAGATACGCGGAGGACGGCGATTAATGAAAAACTGTTTTTT.

There are many counts of this clonotype. The rearrangement joins TRBV7-2 to TRBJ1-6, with no clear D. This CDR3 spans 16 amino acids. CDR1 is SGHTA, CDR2 FQGNSA, per germline. Trimming removed 1 base from V and 5 bases from J, with 12 bases in between. CDR3 region: CASSLGHGSNNSPLHF. The CDR3, as DNA: TGTGCCAGCAGCTTAGGACATGGGTCGAATAATTCACCCCTCCACTTT.

The chain has TRBV20-1 and TRBJ2-7; 8 bases align to TRBD1. Per the germline V gene, CDR1 is DFQATT and CDR2 is SNEGSKA (reference sequence). The CDR3 sequence is 13 residues long. J was trimmed by 3 bases and V by 5 bases; bases with no gene match: 6. This chain's CDR3 is CSAADRVNYEQYF. For the CDR3, the DNA is TGCAGTGCTGCGGACAGGGTGAACTACGAGCAGTACTTC.

The J gene is TRBJ2-7, the V gene TRBV2; TRBD1 matches at 7 bases. The V gene end was trimmed by 5 bases and the J gene end by 2 bases; junction bases not matched to a gene: 9. The CDR3 totals 15 residues. Germline-derived CDR1 and CDR2 are SNHLY and FYNNEI. The CDR3 region is CASSPTGLGAYEQYF. CDR3 coding DNA: TGTGCCAGCAGTCCGACAGGGTTAGGGGCCTACGAGCAGTACTTC.

This clonotype was counted between two and nine times. A junction boundary mismatches the germline segment, possibly from a read error. The chain is built from TRBV7-9 and TRBJ2-5; 7 nucleotides align to TRBD1. This CDR3 has 15 residues. The germline gives CDR1 SEHNR, CDR2 FQNEAQ (reference sequence). CDR3 DNA: TGTGCTAGCAGCTCCTGGACAGGAGCCCACCAGACCCAGTACTTC. Its protein is CASSSWTGAHQTQYF.